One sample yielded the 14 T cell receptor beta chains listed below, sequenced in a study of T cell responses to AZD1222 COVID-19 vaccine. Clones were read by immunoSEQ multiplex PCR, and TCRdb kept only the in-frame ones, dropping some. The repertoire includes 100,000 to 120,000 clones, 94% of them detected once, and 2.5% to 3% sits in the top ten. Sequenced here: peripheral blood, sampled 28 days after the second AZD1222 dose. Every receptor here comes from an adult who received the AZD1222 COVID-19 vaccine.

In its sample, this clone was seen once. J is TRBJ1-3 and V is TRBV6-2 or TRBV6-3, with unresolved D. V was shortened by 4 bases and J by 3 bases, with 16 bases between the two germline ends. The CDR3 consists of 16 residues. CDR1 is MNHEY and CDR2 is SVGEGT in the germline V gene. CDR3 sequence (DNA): TGTGCCAGCAGTTCTCCGACCGGTGACGTTGGAAACACCATATATTTT. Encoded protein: CASSSPTGDVGNTIYF.

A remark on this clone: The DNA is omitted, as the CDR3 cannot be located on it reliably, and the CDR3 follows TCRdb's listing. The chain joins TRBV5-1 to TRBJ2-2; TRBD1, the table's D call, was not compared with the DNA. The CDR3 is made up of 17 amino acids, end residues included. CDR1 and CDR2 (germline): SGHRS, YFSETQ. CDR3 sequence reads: CASTSGQGTGNTGELFF.

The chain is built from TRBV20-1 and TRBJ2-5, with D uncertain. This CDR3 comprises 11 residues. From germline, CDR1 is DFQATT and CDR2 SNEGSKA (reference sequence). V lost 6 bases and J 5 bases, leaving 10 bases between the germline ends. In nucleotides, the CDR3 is TGCAGTGCCACCTACGGCGAGACCCAGTACTTC. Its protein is CSATYGETQYF.

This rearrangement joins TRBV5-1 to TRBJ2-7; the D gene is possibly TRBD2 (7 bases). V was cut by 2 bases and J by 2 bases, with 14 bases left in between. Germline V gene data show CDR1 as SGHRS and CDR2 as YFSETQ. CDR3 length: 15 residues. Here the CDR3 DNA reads TGCGCCAGCAGCTTAGGGGGGGCAGTTACCTACGAGCAGTACTTC. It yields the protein CASSLGGAVTYEQYF.

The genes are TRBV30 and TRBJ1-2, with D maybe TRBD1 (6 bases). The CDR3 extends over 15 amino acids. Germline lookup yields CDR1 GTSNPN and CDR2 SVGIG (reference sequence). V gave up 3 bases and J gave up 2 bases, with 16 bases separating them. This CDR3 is CAWRRDRRSNYGYTF. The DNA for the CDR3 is TGTGCCTGGAGGCGAGACAGGAGATCGAACTATGGCTACACCTTC.

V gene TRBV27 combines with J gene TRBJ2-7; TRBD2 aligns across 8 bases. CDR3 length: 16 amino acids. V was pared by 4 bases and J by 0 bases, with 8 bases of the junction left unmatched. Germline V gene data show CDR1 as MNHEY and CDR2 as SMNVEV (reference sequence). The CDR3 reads CASSSLLAVSSYEQYF. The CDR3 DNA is TGTGCCAGCAGTTCCTTACTAGCGGTGAGCTCCTACGAGCAGTACTTC.

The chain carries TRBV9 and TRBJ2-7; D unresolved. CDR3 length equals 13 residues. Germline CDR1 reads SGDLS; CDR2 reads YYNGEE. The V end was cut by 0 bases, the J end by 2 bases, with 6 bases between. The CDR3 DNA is TGTGCCAGCAGCGTAGGGCAGACCTACGAGCAGTACTTC. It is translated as CASSVGQTYEQYF.

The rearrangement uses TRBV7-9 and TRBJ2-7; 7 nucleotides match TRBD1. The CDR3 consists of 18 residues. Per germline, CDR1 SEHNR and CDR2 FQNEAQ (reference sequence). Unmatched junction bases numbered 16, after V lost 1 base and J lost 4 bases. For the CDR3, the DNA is TGTGCCAGCAGCTTAGTCATGGGCGACAGGGAAGGACTTTACGAGCAGTACTTC. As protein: CASSLVMGDREGLYEQYF.

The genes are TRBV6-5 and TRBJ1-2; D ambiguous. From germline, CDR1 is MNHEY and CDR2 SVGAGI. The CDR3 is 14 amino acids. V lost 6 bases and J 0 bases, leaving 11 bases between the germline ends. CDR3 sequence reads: CASRSQVANYGYTF. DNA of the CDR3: TGTGCCAGCAGGAGTCAGGTAGCTAACTATGGCTACACCTTC.

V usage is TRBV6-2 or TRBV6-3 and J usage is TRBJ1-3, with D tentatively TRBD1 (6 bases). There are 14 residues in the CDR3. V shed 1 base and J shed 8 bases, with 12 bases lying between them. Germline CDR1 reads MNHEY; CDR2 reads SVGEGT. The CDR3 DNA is TGTGCCAGCAGTTACTGGGGGGCTTTGGACACCATATATTTT. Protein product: CASSYWGALDTIYF.

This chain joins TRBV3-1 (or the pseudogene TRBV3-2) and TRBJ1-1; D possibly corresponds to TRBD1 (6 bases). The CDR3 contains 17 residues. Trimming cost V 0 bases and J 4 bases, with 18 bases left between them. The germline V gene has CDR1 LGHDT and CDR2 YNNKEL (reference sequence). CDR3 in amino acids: CASSQDWLAGATTEAFF. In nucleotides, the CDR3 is TGTGCCAGCAGCCAAGATTGGTTGGCGGGGGCCACCACTGAAGCTTTCTTT.

CDR3 in amino acids: CASSYSRHSNEQFF. Here the CDR3 DNA reads TGTGCCAGCAGTTACTCGAGACACTCCAATGAGCAGTTCTTC. The chain links TRBV6-5 to TRBJ2-1; D remains unclear. The CDR3 is 14 amino acids. The V gene lost 0 bases and the J gene lost 6 bases, with 9 bases spanning the gap. Per germline, CDR1 MNHEY and CDR2 SVGAGI.

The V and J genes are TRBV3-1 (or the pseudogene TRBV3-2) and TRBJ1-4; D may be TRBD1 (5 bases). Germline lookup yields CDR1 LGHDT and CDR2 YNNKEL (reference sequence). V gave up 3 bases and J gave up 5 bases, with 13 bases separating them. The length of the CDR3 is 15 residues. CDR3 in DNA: TGTGCCAGCAGCCAGACTAAGGGGTCCAATGAAAAACTGTTTTTT. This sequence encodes CASSQTKGSNEKLFF.

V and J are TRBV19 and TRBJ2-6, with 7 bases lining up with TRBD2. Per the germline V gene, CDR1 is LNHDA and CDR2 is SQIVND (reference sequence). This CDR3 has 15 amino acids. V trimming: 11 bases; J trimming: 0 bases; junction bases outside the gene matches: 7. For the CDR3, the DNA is TGTGCCTCCCTATGGGGGGGCTCTGGGGCCAACGTCCTGACTTTC. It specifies CASLWGGSGANVLTF.